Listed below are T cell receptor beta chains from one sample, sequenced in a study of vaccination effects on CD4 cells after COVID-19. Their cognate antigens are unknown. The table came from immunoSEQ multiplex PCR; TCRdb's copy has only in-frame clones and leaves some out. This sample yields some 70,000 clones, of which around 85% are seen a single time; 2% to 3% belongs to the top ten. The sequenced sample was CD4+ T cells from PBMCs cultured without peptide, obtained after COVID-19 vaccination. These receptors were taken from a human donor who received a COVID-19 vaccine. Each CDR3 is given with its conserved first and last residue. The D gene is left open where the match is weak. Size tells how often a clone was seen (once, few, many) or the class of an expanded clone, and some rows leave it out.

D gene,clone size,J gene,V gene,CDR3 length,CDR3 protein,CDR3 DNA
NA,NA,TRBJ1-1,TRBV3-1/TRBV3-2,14,CASSQGFRNTEAFF,TGTGCCAGCAGCCAGGGTTTCAGGAACACTGAAGCTTTCTTT
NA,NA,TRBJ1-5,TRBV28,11,CASSTNQPQHF,TGTGCCAGCAGTACAAATCAGCCCCAGCATTTT
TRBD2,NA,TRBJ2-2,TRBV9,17,CASSAREGLAGTGELFF,TGTGCCAGCAGCGCCCGGGAGGGACTAGCGGGGACCGGGGAGCTGTTTTTT
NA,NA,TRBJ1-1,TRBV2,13,CASKWGANTEAFF,TGTGCCAGCAAGTGGGGCGCGAACACTGAAGCTTTCTTT
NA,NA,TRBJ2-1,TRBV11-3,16,CASSLGGGSSYNEQFF,TGTGCCAGCAGCTTAGGTGGGGGGAGCTCCTACAATGAGCAGTTCTTC
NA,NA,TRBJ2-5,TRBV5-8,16,CASSPYFGAFQETQYF,TGTGCCAGCAGCCCTTACTTCGGAGCGTTCCAAGAGACCCAGTACTTC
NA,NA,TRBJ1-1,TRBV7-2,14,CASSYNGGNTEAFF,TGTGCCAGCAGCTACAATGGAGGGAACACTGAAGCTTTCTTT
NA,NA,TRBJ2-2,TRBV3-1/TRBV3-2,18,CASSRFVSWGPVAGELFF,TGTGCCAGCAGCCGTTTTGTTTCCTGGGGCCCTGTGGCCGGGGAGCTGTTTTTT
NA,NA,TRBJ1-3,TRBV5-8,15,CASSRAMSSGNTIYF,TGTGCCAGCAGCCGGGCAATGAGCTCTGGAAACACCATATATTTT
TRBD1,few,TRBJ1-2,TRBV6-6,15,CASSYSATGAYGYTF,TGTGCCAGCAGTTACTCAGCGACAGGGGCCTATGGCTACACCTTC
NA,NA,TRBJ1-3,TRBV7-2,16,CASSLGAPGSGNTIYF,TGTGCCAGCAGCTTAGGTGCGCCAGGCTCTGGAAACACCATATATTTT
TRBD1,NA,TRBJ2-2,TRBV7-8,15,CASSTRTGSTGELFF,TGTGCCAGCAGTACAAGGACAGGATCGACCGGGGAGCTGTTTTTT
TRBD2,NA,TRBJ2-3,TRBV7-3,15,CASSPSSGGTDTQYF,TGTGCCAGCAGCCCTTCTAGCGGGGGGACAGATACGCAGTATTTT
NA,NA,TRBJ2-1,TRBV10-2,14,CASSDSGSYNEQFF,TGCGCCAGCAGTGACAGTGGCTCCTACAATGAGCAGTTCTTC
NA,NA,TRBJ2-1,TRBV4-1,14,CASSPRWAGHEQFF,TGCGCCAGCAGCCCTCGGTGGGCAGGGCACGAGCAGTTCTTC
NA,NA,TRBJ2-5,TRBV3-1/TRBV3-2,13,CASSSGEEETQYF,TGTGCCAGCAGTTCCGGAGAGGAGGAGACCCAGTACTTC
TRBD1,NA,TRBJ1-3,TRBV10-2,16,CASRVGGTASGNTIYF,TGCGCCAGCAGAGTAGGTGGGACAGCCTCTGGAAACACCATATATTTT
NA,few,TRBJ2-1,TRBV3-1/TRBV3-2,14,CASSQDPQGREQFF,TGTGCCAGCAGCCAAGATCCCCAGGGGCGCGAGCAGTTCTTC
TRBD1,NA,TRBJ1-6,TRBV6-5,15,CASSYLQTGASPLHF,TGTGCCAGCAGTTACCTCCAAACAGGGGCTTCACCCCTCCACTTT
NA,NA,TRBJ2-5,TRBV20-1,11,CSARKQETQYF,TGCAGTGCTAGGAAGCAAGAGACCCAGTACTTC
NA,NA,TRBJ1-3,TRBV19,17,CASSPRMSGLSGNTIYF,TGTGCCAGTAGCCCGAGGATGTCCGGCCTCTCTGGAAACACCATATATTTT
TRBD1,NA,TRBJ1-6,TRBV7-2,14,CASSNRDSRSPLHF,TGTGCCAGCAGCAACCGGGACAGCAGATCACCCCTCCACTTT
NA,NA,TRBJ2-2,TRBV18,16,CASSPRTGRDTGELFF,TGTGCCAGCTCACCAAGGACAGGGAGGGACACCGGGGAGCTGTTTTTT
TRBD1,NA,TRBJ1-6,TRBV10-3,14,CAIRPGQNNSPLHF,TGTGCCATCAGGCCGGGACAGAATAATTCACCCCTCCACTTT
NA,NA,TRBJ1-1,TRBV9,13,CASSVVMDTEAFF,TGTGCCAGCAGCGTAGTTATGGACACTGAAGCTTTCTTT
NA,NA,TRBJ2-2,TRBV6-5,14,CASSQTGLPGELFF,TGTGCCAGCAGTCAAACTGGTTTGCCCGGGGAGCTGTTTTTT
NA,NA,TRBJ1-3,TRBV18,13,CASSDLQGNTIYF,TGTGCCAGCTCAGACCTACAAGGAAACACCATATATTTT
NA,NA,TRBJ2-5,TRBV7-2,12,CASSPVQETQYF,TGTGCCAGCAGCCCGGTCCAAGAGACCCAGTACTTC
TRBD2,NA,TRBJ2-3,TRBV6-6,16,CASSSHSGGSTDTQYF,TGTGCCAGCAGTTCTCACAGCGGGGGTAGCACAGATACGCAGTATTTT
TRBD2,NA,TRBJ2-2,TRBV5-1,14,CASSLAGGTGELFF,TGCGCCAGCAGCTTGGCCGGGGGGACCGGGGAGCTGTTTTTT
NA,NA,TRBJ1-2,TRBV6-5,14,CASSYGRRGYGYTF,TGTGCCAGCAGTTACGGCAGAAGGGGCTATGGCTACACCTTC
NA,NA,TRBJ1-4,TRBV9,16,CASSVAVGSLNEKLFF,TGTGCCAGCAGCGTAGCTGTGGGGAGTCTGAATGAAAAACTGTTTTTT
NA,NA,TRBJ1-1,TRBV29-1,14,CSVSSNLDSSEAFF,TGCAGCGTTTCCTCAAACCTGGACAGTTCCGAAGCTTTCTTT
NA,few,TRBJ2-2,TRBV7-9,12,CASSVESGELFF,TGTGCCAGCAGCGTCGAATCCGGGGAGCTGTTTTTT
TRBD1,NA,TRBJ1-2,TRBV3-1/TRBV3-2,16,CASSHTAGQGYYGYTF,TGTGCCAGCAGCCACACCGCGGGACAGGGATACTATGGCTACACCTTC
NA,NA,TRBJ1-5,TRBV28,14,CASSLAPGHQPQHF,TGTGCCAGCAGTTTAGCCCCAGGGCATCAGCCCCAGCATTTT
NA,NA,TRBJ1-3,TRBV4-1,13,CASRGVSGNTIYF,TGCGCCAGCAGGGGGGTATCTGGAAACACCATATATTTT
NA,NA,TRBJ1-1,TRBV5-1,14,CASSPSTVNTEAFF,TGCGCCAGCAGTCCTTCGACAGTGAACACTGAAGCTTTCTTT
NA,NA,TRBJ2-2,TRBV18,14,CASSAPGVTGELFF,TGTGCCAGCTCAGCACCAGGGGTAACCGGGGAGCTGTTTTTT
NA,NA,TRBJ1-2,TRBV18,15,CASSPPQTLGYGYTF,TGTGCCAGCTCACCACCCCAGACCCTTGGCTATGGCTACACCTTC
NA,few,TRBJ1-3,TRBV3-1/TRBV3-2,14,CASSQGETGNTIYF,TGTGCCAGCAGCCAAGGAGAAACAGGAAACACCATATATTTT
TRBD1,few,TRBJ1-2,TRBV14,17,CASSQLIPGQGLSGYTF,TGTGCCAGCAGCCAACTAATCCCGGGACAGGGATTAAGTGGCTACACCTTC
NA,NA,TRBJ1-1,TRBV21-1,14,CASSVRQGDTEAFF,TGTGCCAGCAGCGTCCGACAGGGGGACACTGAAGCTTTCTTT
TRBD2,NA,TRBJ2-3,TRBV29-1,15,CSVLAGGSPTDTQYF,TGCAGCGTCCTAGCGGGGGGGTCTCCGACAGATACGCAGTATTTT
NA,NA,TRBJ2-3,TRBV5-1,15,CASSLAQPDTDTQYF,TGCGCCAGCAGCTTGGCACAACCCGACACAGATACGCAGTATTTT
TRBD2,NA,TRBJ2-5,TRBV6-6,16,CASSYGTSGGQETQYF,TGTGCCAGCAGTTACGGGACTAGCGGGGGACAAGAGACCCAGTACTTC
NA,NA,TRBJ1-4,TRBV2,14,CASSEGTRGEKLFF,TGTGCCAGCAGTGAAGGGACCCGGGGAGAAAAACTGTTTTTT
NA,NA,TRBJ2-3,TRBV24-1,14,CATSYRADTDTQYF,TGTGCCACCAGTTACAGGGCCGACACAGATACGCAGTATTTT
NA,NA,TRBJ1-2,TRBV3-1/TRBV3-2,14,CASSPRDGLYGYTF,TGTGCCAGCAGCCCCCGGGACGGACTCTATGGCTACACCTTC
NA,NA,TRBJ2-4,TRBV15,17,CATSRDVGVRTKNIQYF,TGTGCCACCAGCAGAGATGTGGGGGTCCGAACCAAAAACATTCAGTACTTC
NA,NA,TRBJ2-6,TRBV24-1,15,CATSDVRSGANVLTF,TGTGCCACCAGTGATGTCCGCTCTGGGGCCAACGTCCTGACTTTC